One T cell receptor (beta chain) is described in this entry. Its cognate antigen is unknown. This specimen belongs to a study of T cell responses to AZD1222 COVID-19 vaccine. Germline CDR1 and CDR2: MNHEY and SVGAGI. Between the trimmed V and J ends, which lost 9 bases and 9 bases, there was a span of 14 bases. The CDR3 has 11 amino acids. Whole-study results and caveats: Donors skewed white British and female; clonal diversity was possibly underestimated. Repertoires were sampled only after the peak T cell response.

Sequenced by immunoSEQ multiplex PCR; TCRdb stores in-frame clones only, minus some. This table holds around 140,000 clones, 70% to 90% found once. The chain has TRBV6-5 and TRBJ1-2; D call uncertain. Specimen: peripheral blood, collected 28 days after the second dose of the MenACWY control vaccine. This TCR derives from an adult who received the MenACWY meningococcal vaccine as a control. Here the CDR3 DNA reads TGTGCCAGTTCTGTGTTAGTGAGCTACACCTTC. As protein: CASSVLVSYTF.